The clone carrying this T cell receptor (beta chain) was picked up many times. Isolated PBMCs totaled at least 7 million in each sample. The germline gives CDR1 SGHVS, CDR2 FQNEAQ. CDR3 size: 15 residues. Trimming cost V 1 base and J 6 bases; bases outside gene matches: 4. This sample was taken from a study of blood T cells in healthy people across ages. Looking at the study overall: There was about one barcoded beta molecule captured by template switching per two T cells.

Using a J-beta primer mix together with a sample-barcoded 5' primer, a second PCR was run for roughly 6 to 11 cycles. Template switching added a 12-random-nucleotide identifier to every cDNA molecule. TCRdb ran MiXCR on the 5' RACE reads and lists one entry per CDR3 protein. Here the sample spans 710,000 or so distinct CDR3 sequences, 22% being singletons. The specimen sequenced was blood. The sequence came from a man in his 70s in good health. This chain links TRBV7-8 with TRBJ1-5, with 9 bases that match TRBD1. The CDR3 DNA follows: TGTGCCAGCAGCTTAGTACAGGGGGCAGGTCAGCCCCAGCATTTT. Protein: CASSLVQGAGQPQHF.